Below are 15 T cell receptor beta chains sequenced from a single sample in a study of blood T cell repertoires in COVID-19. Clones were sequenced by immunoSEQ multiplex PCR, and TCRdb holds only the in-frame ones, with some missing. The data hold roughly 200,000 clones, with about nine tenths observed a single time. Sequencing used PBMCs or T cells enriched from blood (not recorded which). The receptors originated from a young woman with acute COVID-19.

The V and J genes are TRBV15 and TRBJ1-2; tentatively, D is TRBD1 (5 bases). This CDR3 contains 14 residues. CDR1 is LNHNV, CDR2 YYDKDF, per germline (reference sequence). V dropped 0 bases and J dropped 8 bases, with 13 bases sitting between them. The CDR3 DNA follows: TGTGCCACCAGCAGAGATGGGGGGAATGGGGGCTACACCTTC. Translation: CATSRDGGNGGYTF. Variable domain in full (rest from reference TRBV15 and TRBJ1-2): DAMVIQNPRYQVTQFGKPVTLSCSQTLNHNVMYWYQQKSSQAPKLLFHYYDKDFNNEADTPDNFQSRRPNTSFCFLDIRSPGLGDTAMYLCATSRDGGNGGYTFGSGTRLTVV.

CDR3 protein: CAWQDQGTEAFF. The CDR3 DNA reads TGTGCCTGGCAGGACCAGGGCACTGAAGCTTTCTTT. This rearrangement joins TRBV30 to TRBJ1-1; maybe TRBD1 (5 bases). Germline CDR1 reads GTSNPN; CDR2 reads SVGIG (reference sequence). This CDR3 spans 12 amino acids. Trimming removed 5 bases at V and 4 bases at J, with 11 bases between. Based on the CDR3 plus reference TRBV30 and TRBJ1-1, the full variable domain is SQTIHQWPATLVQPVGSPLSLECTVEGTSNPNLYWYRQAAGRGLQLLFYSVGIGQISSEVPQNLSASRPQDRQFILSSKKLLLSDSGFYLCAWQDQGTEAFFGQGTRLTVV.

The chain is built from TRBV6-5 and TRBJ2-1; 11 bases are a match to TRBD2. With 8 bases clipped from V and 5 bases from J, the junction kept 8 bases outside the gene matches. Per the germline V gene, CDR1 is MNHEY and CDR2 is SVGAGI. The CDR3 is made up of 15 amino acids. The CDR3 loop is CASLAGGNWNNEQFF. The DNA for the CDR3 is TGTGCCAGCCTAGCGGGGGGTAACTGGAACAATGAGCAGTTCTTC.

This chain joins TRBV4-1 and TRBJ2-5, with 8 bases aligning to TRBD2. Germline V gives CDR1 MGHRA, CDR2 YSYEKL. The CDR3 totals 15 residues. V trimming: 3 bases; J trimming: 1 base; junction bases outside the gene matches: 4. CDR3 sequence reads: CASSHVAGPQETQYF. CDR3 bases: TGCGCCAGCAGCCACGTAGCGGGGCCCCAAGAGACCCAGTACTTC.

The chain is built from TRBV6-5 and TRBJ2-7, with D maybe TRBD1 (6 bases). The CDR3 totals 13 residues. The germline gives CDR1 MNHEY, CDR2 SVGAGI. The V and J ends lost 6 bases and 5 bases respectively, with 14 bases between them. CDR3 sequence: CASRDTGSHEQYF. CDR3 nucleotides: TGTGCCAGCAGAGATACAGGGTCCCACGAGCAGTACTTC.

The CDR3, as DNA: TGCGCCAGCAGCTTGGAGGGTGGGCAGGGGGCTCGAGCTTTCTTT. Its protein is CASSLEGGQGARAFF. The chain carries TRBV5-1 and TRBJ1-1; 8 bases fit TRBD1. CDR1 SGHRS and CDR2 YFSETQ come from the germline V gene. The ends lost 0 bases at V and 10 bases at J; junction bases unmatched: 11. CDR3 size: 15 residues.

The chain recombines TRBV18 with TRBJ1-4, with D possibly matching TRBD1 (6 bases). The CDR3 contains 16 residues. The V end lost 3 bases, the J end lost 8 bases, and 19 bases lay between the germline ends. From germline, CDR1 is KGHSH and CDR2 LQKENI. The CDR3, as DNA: TGTGCCAGCTCACCGGGGATGACAGGAGGCGGGGAAAAACTGTTTTTT. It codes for CASSPGMTGGGEKLFF.

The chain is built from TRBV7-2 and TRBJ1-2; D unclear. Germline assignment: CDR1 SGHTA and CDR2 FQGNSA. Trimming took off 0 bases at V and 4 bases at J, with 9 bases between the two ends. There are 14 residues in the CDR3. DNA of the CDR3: TGTGCCAGCAGCTTAGCAGGCCAGGTCTATGGCTACACCTTC. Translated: CASSLAGQVYGYTF.

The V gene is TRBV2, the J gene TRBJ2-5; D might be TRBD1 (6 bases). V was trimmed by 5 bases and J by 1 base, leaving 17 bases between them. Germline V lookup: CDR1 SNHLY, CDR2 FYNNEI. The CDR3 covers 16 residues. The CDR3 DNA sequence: TGTGCCAGCAGTCCCCCCGGACAGACACTCCAAGAGACCCAGTACTTC. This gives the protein CASSPPGQTLQETQYF.

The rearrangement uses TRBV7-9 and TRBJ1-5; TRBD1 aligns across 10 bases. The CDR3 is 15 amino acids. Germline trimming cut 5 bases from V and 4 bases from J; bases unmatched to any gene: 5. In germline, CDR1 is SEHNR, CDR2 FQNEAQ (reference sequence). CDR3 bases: TGTGCCAGCAGCCTAGGGACAGGGGAAAATCAGCCCCAGCATTTT. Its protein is CASSLGTGENQPQHF.

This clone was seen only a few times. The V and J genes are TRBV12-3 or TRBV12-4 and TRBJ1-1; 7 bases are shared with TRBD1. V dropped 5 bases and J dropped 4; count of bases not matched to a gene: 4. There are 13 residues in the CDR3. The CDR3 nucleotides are TGTGCCAGCAGTGAAACAGGGGTCACTGAAGCTTTCTTT. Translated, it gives CASSETGVTEAFF.

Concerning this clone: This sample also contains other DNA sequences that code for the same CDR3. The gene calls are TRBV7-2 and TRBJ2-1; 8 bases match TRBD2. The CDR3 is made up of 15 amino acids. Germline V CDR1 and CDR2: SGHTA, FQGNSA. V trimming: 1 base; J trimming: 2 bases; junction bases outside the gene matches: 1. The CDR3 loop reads CASSLEAGAYNEQFF. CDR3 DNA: TGTGCCAGCAGCTTAGAAGCGGGGGCCTACAATGAGCAGTTCTTC.

DNA of the CDR3: TGTGCCACCGGACAGGTGGACACTGAAGCTTTCTTT. Protein: CATGQVDTEAFF. The rearrangement links TRBV7-2 to TRBJ1-1; 7 nucleotides line up with TRBD1. The CDR3 is 12 residues long. V lost 10 bases, J lost 3 bases, and 5 bases stayed unmatched. Germline CDR1 SGHTA, CDR2 FQGNSA.

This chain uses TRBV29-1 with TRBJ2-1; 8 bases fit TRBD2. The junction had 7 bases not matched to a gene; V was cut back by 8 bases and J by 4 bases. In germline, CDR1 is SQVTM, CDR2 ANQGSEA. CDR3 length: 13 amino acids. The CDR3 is CSHSGGEYNEQFF. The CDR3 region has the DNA TGCAGCCACAGCGGGGGCGAATACAATGAGCAGTTCTTC.

The CDR3 reads CASSIISGTGGLNEQFF. The CDR3 bases are TGTGCCAGTAGTATCATATCCGGGACAGGGGGCTTAAATGAGCAGTTCTTC. This chain links TRBV19 with TRBJ2-1, with TRBD1 identical over 12 bases. The CDR3 totals 17 residues. Germline V lookup: CDR1 LNHDA, CDR2 SQIVND (reference sequence). V trimming: 3 bases; J trimming: 7 bases; junction bases outside the gene matches: 10.